The entry below describes one T cell receptor (beta chain). These data belong to a study of cytomegalovirus exposure and HLA in healthy donors. Trimming removed 10 bases from V and 2 bases from J, with 12 bases in between. Germline-derived CDR1 and CDR2 are MNHEY and SVGAGI. The CDR3 loop spans 12 amino acids. PCR amplification relied on 60 Vbeta primers (plus 13 Jbeta primers). TCRdb keeps only in-frame clones here, not all; method: immunoSEQ multiplex PCR. Among some 180,000 clones listed, around 87% were seen once. This TCR was sampled from a boy between 2 and 15 years old in good health and CMV-seronegative. The material sequenced was PBMCs. The chain joins TRBV6-5 to TRBJ2-7; perhaps TRBD2 as D (6 bases). The CDR3: CATGGAAYEQYF. As DNA, the CDR3 is TGTGCCACCGGGGGAGCCGCCTACGAGCAGTACTTC.